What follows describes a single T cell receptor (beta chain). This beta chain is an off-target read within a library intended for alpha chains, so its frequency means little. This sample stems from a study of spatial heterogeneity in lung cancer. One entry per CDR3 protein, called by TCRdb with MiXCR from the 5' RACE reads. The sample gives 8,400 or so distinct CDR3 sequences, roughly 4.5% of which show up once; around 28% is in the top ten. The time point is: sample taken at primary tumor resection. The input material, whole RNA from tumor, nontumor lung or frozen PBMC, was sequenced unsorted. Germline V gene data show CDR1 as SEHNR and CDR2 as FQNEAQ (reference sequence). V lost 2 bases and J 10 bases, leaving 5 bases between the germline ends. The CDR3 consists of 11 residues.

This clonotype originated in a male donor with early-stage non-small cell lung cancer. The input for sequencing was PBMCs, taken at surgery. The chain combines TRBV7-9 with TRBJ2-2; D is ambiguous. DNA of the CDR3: TGTGCCAGCAGCTTATTACCGGAGCTGTTTTTT. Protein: CASSLLPELFF.